One and the same sample provided the 27 T cell receptor beta chains below, sequenced in a study of cytotoxic CD8 clonotypes in ibrutinib-treated CLL. The data were produced by immunoSEQ multiplex PCR, yet TCRdb's version contains in-frame clones alone and is incomplete. This sample has under 300,000 clones, with 70% found just once. Sequenced here: PBMCs, sampled after 24 months of ibrutinib treatment. Receptors originate from a human donor with chronic lymphocytic leukemia.

The gene calls are TRBV2 and TRBJ2-3; 11 nucleotides match TRBD1. CDR3 length: 18 amino acids. V lost 7 bases to trimming and J lost 3 bases; unmatched junction nucleotides: 15. From germline, CDR1 is SNHLY and CDR2 FYNNEI. The CDR3: CASTQNPRGQGGTDTQYF. In nucleotides, the CDR3 is TGTGCCAGCACTCAAAATCCTAGGGGACAGGGGGGGACAGATACGCAGTATTTT.

This clone was counted a few times. The rearrangement uses TRBV7-3 and TRBJ1-2, with D possibly TRBD1 on 5 matching bases. Germline lookup yields CDR1 SGHTA and CDR2 FQGTGA. This CDR3 region has 15 residues. V was trimmed by 5 bases and J by 6 bases, leaving 19 bases between them. The CDR3 coding sequence is TGTGCCAGCAGCCGAGGCGAGCGGGGGTCGGATGGCTACACCTTC. It codes for CASSRGERGSDGYTF.

The CDR3 nucleotides are TGTGCCAGTAGTTGGTCCTCTGGGGCCAACGTCCTGACTTTC. It is translated as CASSWSSGANVLTF. This chain uses TRBV19 with TRBJ2-6; D is ambiguous. The CDR3 extends over 14 amino acids. V shed 5 bases and J shed 0 bases, with 5 bases lying between them. Germline CDR1 and CDR2: LNHDA and SQIVND (reference sequence).

This clone was picked up one time. The rearrangement links TRBV28 to TRBJ1-4; D perhaps matches TRBD1 (6 bases). V was shortened by 9 bases and J by 4 bases, with 12 bases between the two germline ends. In germline, CDR1 is MDHEN, CDR2 SYDVKM. The CDR3 runs 13 residues. The CDR3 region is CARALQGNEKLFF. The CDR3 bases are TGTGCCAGGGCCCTACAGGGTAATGAAAAACTGTTTTTT. The full variable domain, its missing parts supplied by reference TRBV28 and TRBJ1-4, is DVKVTQSSRYLVKRTGEKVFLECVQDMDHENMFWYRQDPGLGLRLIYFSYDVKMKEKGDIPEGYSVSREKKERFSLILESASTNQTSMYLCARALQGNEKLFFGSGTQLSVL.

This chain uses TRBV14 with TRBJ2-4; D perhaps matches TRBD2 (6 bases). The V end lost 1 base, the J end lost 4 bases, and 17 bases lay between the germline ends. The CDR3 length is 17 residues. Germline CDR1 and CDR2: SGHDN and FVKESK. For the CDR3, the DNA is TGTGCCAGCAGCCAAGTATGGCCTGGACGGGGGAAAAACATTCAGTACTTC. Its translation: CASSQVWPGRGKNIQYF.

A few counts support this clone. The rearrangement joins TRBV5-1 to TRBJ2-7, with 9 bases that match TRBD2. The CDR3 contains 15 residues. J gave up 6 bases and V 1 base, and 8 bases lay outside the gene matches. Germline V gene lookup returns CDR1 SGHRS and CDR2 YFSETQ. CDR3 sequence (DNA): TGCGCCAGCAGCTTGCGGGTAGCGGGAGAGAGCGAGCAGTACTTC. It encodes CASSLRVAGESEQYF.

The chain is built from TRBV9 and TRBJ2-7; D tentatively fits TRBD1 or TRBD2 (5 bases each). CDR1 is SGDLS and CDR2 is YYNGEE in the germline V gene. CDR3 size: 16 residues. V shed 3 bases and J shed 0 bases, with 16 bases lying between them. The CDR3 loop is CASSETSGTSSYEQYF. The CDR3 bases are TGTGCCAGCAGCGAGACCTCCGGGACCAGCTCCTACGAGCAGTACTTC.

V usage is TRBV9 and J usage is TRBJ1-4; 10 bases agree with TRBD1. The V gene's germline CDR1 is SGDLS and CDR2 YYNGEE. This CDR3 is 15 amino acids long. Trimming took 1 base from V and 6 from J; bases not matched to a gene: 3. The CDR3: CASSVRQGADEKLFF. CDR3 nucleotide sequence: TGTGCCAGCAGCGTAAGACAGGGGGCGGATGAAAAACTGTTTTTT.

This clone was seen a single time. This chain joins TRBV30 and TRBJ2-6, with D perhaps matching TRBD1 (6 bases). Germline V CDR1 and CDR2: GTSNPN, SVGIG (reference sequence). With 3 bases removed from V and 4 bases from J, the gap between germline ends came to 16 bases. CDR3 length: 16 residues. This chain's CDR3 is CAWSPGLGGGANVLTF. Here the CDR3 DNA reads TGTGCCTGGAGCCCGGGGCTAGGGGGAGGGGCCAACGTCCTGACTTTC. The full variable domain, rest sourced from reference TRBV30 and TRBJ2-6, is SQTIHQWPATLVQPVGSPLSLECTVEGTSNPNLYWYRQAAGRGLQLLFYSVGIGQISSEVPQNLSASRPQDRQFILSSKKLLLSDSGFYLCAWSPGLGGGANVLTFGAGSRLTVL.

This chain connects TRBV2 to TRBJ1-5; unclear D gene. CDR3 size: 15 residues. Germline V gene sequence: CDR1 SNHLY, CDR2 FYNNEI. Trimming cost V 1 base and J 1 base, with 8 bases left between them. This CDR3 reads CASSEGAQSNQPQHF. The CDR3 nucleotides are TGTGCCAGCAGTGAAGGGGCGCAGAGCAATCAGCCCCAGCATTTT.

The chain carries TRBV19 and TRBJ2-7, with a weak D call TRBD1 (5 bases). Trimming cost V 5 bases and J 9 bases, with 17 bases left between them. Germline V gene lookup returns CDR1 LNHDA and CDR2 SQIVND (reference sequence). The CDR3 covers 13 residues. CDR3 in amino acids: CASSAATDHGQYF. CDR3 nucleotides: TGTGCCAGTAGTGCGGCGACAGATCATGGGCAGTACTTC.

The chain employs TRBV10-3 and TRBJ2-5, with TRBD1 matching over 10 bases. The germline CDR1 and CDR2 sequences are ENHRY and SYGVKD. The CDR3 runs 16 residues. The junction had 5 bases not matched to a gene; V was cut back by 0 bases and J by 4 bases. The CDR3 is CAISESATGGRETQYF. The CDR3 DNA sequence: TGTGCCATCAGTGAGTCGGCGACAGGGGGCCGAGAGACCCAGTACTTC.

Note on this clone: Different DNA sequences within this sample yield the same CDR3. V gene TRBV2 combines with J gene TRBJ2-5; tentative D call: TRBD2 (6 bases). The V and J ends lost 2 bases and 0 bases respectively, with 7 bases between them. Germline CDR1 reads SNHLY; CDR2 reads FYNNEI. The CDR3 has 14 amino acids. CDR3 nucleotides: TGTGCCAGCAGTGAACAGCGGGACCAAGAGACCCAGTACTTC. It is translated as CASSEQRDQETQYF. Full variable domain (missing parts from reference TRBV2 and TRBJ2-5): EPEVTQTPSHQVTQMGQEVILRCVPISNHLYFYWYRQILGQKVEFLVSFYNNEISEKSEIFDDQFSVERPDGSNFTLKIRSTKLEDSAMYFCASSEQRDQETQYFGPGTRLLVL.

V is TRBV5-1 and J is TRBJ2-6; TRBD1 agrees at 7 bases. The germline CDR1 and CDR2 sequences are SGHRS and YFSETQ. V was clipped by 4 bases and J by 3 bases; unmatched bases: 7. CDR3 length equals 16 residues. The CDR3 region has the DNA TGCGCCAGCAGCATGACAGGGAGCCTTGGGGCCAACGTCCTGACTTTC. Translation: CASSMTGSLGANVLTF.

This chain uses TRBV11-3 with TRBJ2-5; D may be TRBD1 (5 bases). This CDR3 region has 13 residues. V was cut by 1 base and J by 4 bases, with 7 bases left in between. Germline V gives CDR1 SGHNT, CDR2 YENEEA. CDR3 nucleotide sequence: TGTGCCAGCAGCTTAGGGACACTAGAGACCCAGTACTTC. It codes for CASSLGTLETQYF.

The chain uses TRBV5-4 and TRBJ2-7, with D uncertain. V was cut by 2 bases and J by 0 bases, with 9 bases left in between. There are 14 residues in the CDR3. Germline values: CDR1 SGHNT, CDR2 YYREEE (reference sequence). CDR3 coding DNA: TGTGCCAGCAGCTTAGCCAAAAGCTCCTACGAGCAGTACTTC. It encodes CASSLAKSSYEQYF. Full variable domain (remainder filled in from reference TRBV5-4 and TRBJ2-7): ETGVTQSPTHLIKTRGQQVTLRCSSQSGHNTVSWYQQALGQGPQFIFQYYREEENGRGNFPPRFSGLQFPNYSSELNVNALELDDSALYLCASSLAKSSYEQYFGPGTRLTVT.

The rearrangement links TRBV18 to TRBJ2-2; D unclear. V lost 2 bases, J lost 1 base, and 14 bases lay in between. Germline-derived CDR1 and CDR2 are KGHSH and LQKENI. This CDR3 has 17 amino acids. This CDR3 reads CASSPSPSLMNTGELFF. The CDR3 DNA sequence: TGTGCCAGCTCACCATCCCCTTCTCTAATGAACACCGGGGAGCTGTTTTTT.

This chain links TRBV19 with TRBJ2-3; D is perhaps TRBD1 (7 bases). The CDR3 length is 16 residues. The germline gives CDR1 LNHDA, CDR2 SQIVND (reference sequence). Trimming shortened V by 5 bases and J by 0 bases, and 15 bases separated the two germline ends. The CDR3, as DNA: TGTGCCAGTAGTGGTCCGACAGGGACTAGCACAGATACGCAGTATTTT. Protein: CASSGPTGTSTDTQYF.

This clone showed up just once. The chain couples TRBV29-1 to TRBJ2-5; maybe TRBD1 (6 bases). V was pared by 7 bases and J by 3 bases, with 12 bases between. Germline values: CDR1 SQVTM, CDR2 ANQGSEA. This CDR3 spans 12 amino acids. DNA of the CDR3: TGCAGCGCCAGGACAGCTGAAGAGACCCAGTACTTC. As protein: CSARTAEETQYF.

The genes are TRBV9 and TRBJ2-1, with unresolved D. Trimming left V 0 bases short and J 8 bases short, with 12 bases between. Germline CDR1 is SGDLS and CDR2 is YYNGEE. This CDR3 region has 14 residues. CDR3 nucleotide sequence: TGTGCCAGCAGCGTAGGTCCGGTTCGGGATGAGCAGTTCTTC. Translated: CASSVGPVRDEQFF.

The gene calls are TRBV29-1 and TRBJ2-1; D is unresolved. This CDR3 comprises 13 residues. Trimming cost V 7 bases and J 1 base, with 11 bases left between them. Germline V gene data show CDR1 as SQVTM and CDR2 as ANQGSEA. The CDR3 coding sequence is TGCAGCGCAGAGACGGGTTCCTACAATGAGCAGTTCTTC. It specifies CSAETGSYNEQFF.

The genes are TRBV7-9 and TRBJ1-5; possibly TRBD1 for D (6 bases). The CDR3 extends over 17 amino acids. Deletions cut 3 bases from V and 3 bases from J, with 18 bases between. Germline CDR1 SEHNR, CDR2 FQNEAQ (reference sequence). The CDR3 reads CASSFFRERGDNQPQHF. The CDR3 DNA is TGTGCCAGCAGCTTCTTTCGGGAGAGGGGGGACAATCAGCCCCAGCATTTT.

This clone was seen a few times. This chain connects TRBV18 to TRBJ2-3; tentatively, D is TRBD2 (5 bases). The V end lost 5 bases, the J end lost 5 bases, and 17 bases lay between the germline ends. The CDR3 is made up of 15 amino acids. CDR1 and CDR2 (germline): KGHSH, LQKENI. CDR3 DNA: TGTGCCAGCTCAGAGGGCGGATCAGACATAGATACGCAGTATTTT. Translation gives CASSEGGSDIDTQYF.

This clone was observed once. The chain uses TRBV7-9 and TRBJ2-7; TRBD1 agrees at 10 bases. The V gene's germline CDR1 is SEHNR and CDR2 FQNEAQ (reference sequence). This CDR3 spans 19 amino acids. The junction had 17 bases not matched to a gene; V was cut back by 4 bases and J by 2 bases. CDR3 amino acids: CASSSAGTGAQTFPYEQYF. The CDR3 coding sequence is TGTGCCAGCAGCTCGGCCGGGACAGGGGCCCAAACATTCCCCTACGAGCAGTACTTC.

The rearrangement joins TRBV6-5 to TRBJ1-2; D not resolved. V was shortened by 6 bases and J by 6 bases, with 17 bases between the two germline ends. In germline, CDR1 is MNHEY, CDR2 SVGAGI. This CDR3 spans 14 amino acids. This chain's CDR3 is CASSRLEEEDGYTF. The CDR3, as DNA: TGTGCCAGCAGCCGATTAGAGGAAGAGGATGGCTACACCTTC.

This clone was seen a few times. The V gene is TRBV9, the J gene TRBJ1-5; D might be TRBD1 (5 bases). In germline, CDR1 is SGDLS, CDR2 YYNGEE. Trimming took off 0 bases at V and 6 bases at J, with 13 bases between the two ends. The CDR3 extends over 15 amino acids. The DNA of the CDR3 is TGTGCCAGCAGCGTAGCGGCGGCCCAGGGTCAGCCCCAGCATTTT. As protein: CASSVAAAQGQPQHF.

This clone was seen only a few times. The chain joins TRBV28 to TRBJ2-4; D possibly corresponds to TRBD2 (6 bases). V lost 6 bases and J lost 5, with 11 bases in between. This CDR3 is built from 13 residues. CDR1 and CDR2 (germline): MDHEN, SYDVKM. The CDR3 reads CASRGGGENIQYF. The CDR3 DNA sequence: TGTGCCAGCAGGGGAGGAGGGGAAAACATTCAGTACTTC.